This T cell receptor beta chain is drawn from a study of cytomegalovirus exposure and HLA in healthy donors. Use of 60 Vbeta and 13 Jbeta primers characterized the PCR. Authors' data handling: A follow-up analysis tallied 70 million to 80 million unique TCR beta chains, roughly 11 million shared. Some clones are missing from TCRdb's copy, which holds only in-frame ones; the method was immunoSEQ multiplex PCR. The V and J calls and clone size were taken over from that table, and D and trimming were inferred from the DNA. In all, the sample yields fewer than 45,000 clones. This CDR3 contains 18 residues.

This clonotype was obtained from a man aged 40-49 years in good health and CMV-seropositive. Material for sequencing was PBMCs. The chain recombines TRBV1 with TRBJ2-1; TRBD2 is the table's D call and was not checked against the DNA. TRBV1 corresponds to a pseudogene. CDR3 sequence reads: CTSSQPYPRSYSYNEQFF. The CDR3 coding sequence is TGCACCAGCAGCCAGCCCTATCCCCGGTCTTACTCCTACAATGAGCAGTTCTTC.